A selection of T cell receptor beta chains follows, all from one sample in a study of T cell responses to AZD1222 COVID-19 vaccine. Profiling relied on immunoSEQ multiplex PCR, and the TCRdb table lists in-frame clones only, not all of them. Counted here are around 200,000 clones, almost 90% occurring once; the ten biggest clones make up 0.49%. The specimen comprised peripheral blood, sampled on day 0 of AZD1222 vaccination. These receptors were obtained from an adult in good health. CDR3s include the opening cysteine and the closing phenylalanine or tryptophan. D genes are given only for firm matches. Clone size is stated in some rows and not others, as once, few, many or a class when expanded.

J gene: TRBJ2-5; clone size: -; V gene: TRBV9; D gene: -; CDR3 DNA: TGTGCCAGCAGCGTAGTCGGCGGGGCCCTTCAAGAGACCCAGTACTTC; CDR3 protein: CASSVVGGALQETQYF
J gene: TRBJ1-1; clone size: -; V gene: TRBV6-5; D gene: TRBD1; CDR3 DNA: TGTGCCAGCAGTCCCTTGGACAGGGACACTGAAGCTTTCTTT; CDR3 protein: CASSPLDRDTEAFF
J gene: TRBJ2-3; clone size: -; V gene: TRBV4-3; D gene: -; CDR3 DNA: TGCGCCAGCAGCCAAGAAAGGGTCCAAGATACGCAGTATTTT; CDR3 protein: CASSQERVQDTQYF
J gene: TRBJ1-5; clone size: -; V gene: TRBV5-1; D gene: TRBD1; CDR3 DNA: TGCGCCAGCAGCCCGACAGGGAGCAATCAGCCCCAGCATTTT; CDR3 protein: CASSPTGSNQPQHF
J gene: TRBJ2-5; clone size: -; V gene: TRBV25-1; D gene: TRBD2; CDR3 DNA: TGTGCCAGTGGCGGGACTAGCGGGGGACTCCAAGAGACCCAGTACTTC; CDR3 protein: CASGGTSGGLQETQYF
J gene: TRBJ1-6; clone size: -; V gene: TRBV19; D gene: -; CDR3 DNA: TGTGCCAGTAGTACTGACAGCCGGAATTCACCCCTCCACTTT; CDR3 protein: CASSTDSRNSPLHF
J gene: TRBJ2-1; clone size: -; V gene: TRBV3-1/TRBV3-2; D gene: TRBD2; CDR3 DNA: TGTGCCAGCAGCTCGCTTTCCGGGACTAGCGCCTTTCGGGAGCAGTTCTTC; CDR3 protein: CASSSLSGTSAFREQFF
J gene: TRBJ2-1; clone size: -; V gene: TRBV13; D gene: TRBD2; CDR3 DNA: TGTGCCAGCAGCTTAGGCCCAGCGGGAGCCCTCCTAGACAATGAGCAGTTCTTC; CDR3 protein: CASSLGPAGALLDNEQFF
J gene: TRBJ1-2; clone size: once; V gene: TRBV12-3/TRBV12-4; D gene: -; CDR3 DNA: TGTGCCAGCAGTACACTGGGGGGGAATGGCTACACCTTC; CDR3 protein: CASSTLGGNGYTF
J gene: TRBJ2-5; clone size: -; V gene: TRBV5-1; D gene: -; CDR3 DNA: TGCGCCAGCAGCTTGGTGAGGGACCGGGCAGGGGAGACCCAGTACTTC; CDR3 protein: CASSLVRDRAGETQYF
J gene: TRBJ2-5; clone size: -; V gene: TRBV7-8; D gene: -; CDR3 DNA: TGTGCCAGCAGCTTAACAGTGGGGGCGCGGGAGACCCAGTACTTC; CDR3 protein: CASSLTVGARETQYF
J gene: TRBJ2-5; clone size: -; V gene: TRBV30; D gene: TRBD1; CDR3 DNA: TGTGCCTGGAGTGTAAAGGGGGCAGAGACCCAGTACTTC; CDR3 protein: CAWSVKGAETQYF
J gene: TRBJ2-7; clone size: few; V gene: TRBV15; D gene: -; CDR3 DNA: TGTGCCACCAGCAGAGACAGGGTAGTATACGAGCAGTACTTC; CDR3 protein: CATSRDRVVYEQYF
J gene: TRBJ2-1; clone size: -; V gene: TRBV2; D gene: -; CDR3 DNA: TGTGCCAGCTGGACCCCTGGCGGGACCTACAATGAGCAGTTCTTC; CDR3 protein: CASWTPGGTYNEQFF
J gene: TRBJ2-1; clone size: -; V gene: TRBV27; D gene: -; CDR3 DNA: TGTGCCAGCAGTTCCGACTTGAATGAGCAGTTCTTC; CDR3 protein: CASSSDLNEQFF
J gene: TRBJ2-7; clone size: -; V gene: TRBV7-8; D gene: -; CDR3 DNA: TGTGCCAGCAGCTTAACTGCGACAGGCATCTTTACCTACGAGCAGTACTTC; CDR3 protein: CASSLTATGIFTYEQYF